These 29 T cell receptor beta chains share one sample of origin, sequenced in a study of blood T cell repertoires in COVID-19. Libraries were prepared by immunoSEQ multiplex PCR; TCRdb keeps only in-frame clonotypes and omits some of them. The sample lists a few hundred thousand clones, 90% occurring once. The sequencing sample was made of peripheral blood. These receptors originate from a woman between 55 and 75 years old with COVID-19, enrolled during active disease.

The rearrangement uses TRBV25-1 and TRBJ1-2; 9 bases are a match to TRBD1. This CDR3 spans 15 amino acids. Germline V gives CDR1 MGHDK, CDR2 SYGVNS. Germline trimming cut 4 bases from V and 3 bases from J; bases unmatched to any gene: 6. The CDR3 sequence: CASSGEQGADYGYTF. CDR3 bases: TGTGCCAGCAGTGGAGAACAGGGGGCAGACTATGGCTACACCTTC.

The chain is built from TRBV4-2 and TRBJ2-7, with 10 nucleotides matching TRBD1. V dropped 6 bases and J dropped 3; count of bases not matched to a gene: 8. Germline CDR1 and CDR2: LGHNA and YNFKEQ. CDR3 length: 15 residues. The CDR3 DNA reads as TGTGCCAGCAGAGGGACAGGGGAACCTATCTACGAGCAGTACTTC. Translated, it gives CASRGTGEPIYEQYF.

This clone was seen a single time. The rearrangement uses TRBV5-1 and TRBJ1-1, with D possibly TRBD1 on 6 matching bases. Germline V CDR1 and CDR2: SGHRS, YFSETQ. Between the trimmed V and J ends, which lost 0 bases and 3 bases, there was a span of 9 bases. The length of the CDR3 is 14 residues. The CDR3 sequence: CASSLEGDDTEAFF. For the CDR3, the DNA is TGCGCCAGCAGCTTGGAGGGGGACGACACTGAAGCTTTCTTT.

This chain uses TRBV12-3 or TRBV12-4 with TRBJ1-1; D remains ambiguous. V dropped 5 bases and J dropped 5 bases, with 12 bases sitting between them. This CDR3 has 13 amino acids. CDR3 region: CASSPILETEAFF. The CDR3 DNA reads TGTGCCAGCAGTCCCATCCTGGAGACTGAAGCTTTCTTT.

The V gene is TRBV3-1 (or the pseudogene TRBV3-2), the J gene TRBJ1-2; weak D call: TRBD1 (6 bases). CDR1 is LGHDT, CDR2 YNNKEL, per germline (reference sequence). V dropped 6 bases and J dropped 5 bases, with 19 bases sitting between them. CDR3 length: 15 amino acids. The chain's CDR3 is CASSQSAGTKYGYTF. CDR3 sequence (DNA): TGTGCCAGCAGTCAGTCAGCCGGGACAAAGTATGGCTACACCTTC.

J is TRBJ1-3 and V is TRBV9; D not resolved. This CDR3 is 14 amino acids long. CDR1 and CDR2 from the germline V gene are SGDLS and YYNGEE. Trimming shortened V by 0 bases and J by 5 bases, and 9 bases separated the two germline ends. The CDR3 sequence is CASSVGDTRNTIYF. In nucleotides, the CDR3 is TGTGCCAGCAGCGTAGGAGACACCCGAAACACCATATATTTT.

The chain links TRBV7-9 to TRBJ2-1; D may be TRBD2 (7 bases). V was clipped by 3 bases and J by 7 bases, with 19 bases between them. The CDR3 has 16 residues. The germline V gene has CDR1 SEHNR and CDR2 FQNEAQ (reference sequence). The CDR3 reads CASSFSGGHLDNEQFF. The CDR3, as DNA: TGTGCCAGCAGCTTTTCGGGGGGCCATTTGGATAATGAGCAGTTCTTC.

The rearrangement links TRBV10-3 to TRBJ1-6; 8 bases line up with TRBD1. The CDR3 covers 16 residues. Germline V CDR1 and CDR2: ENHRY, SYGVKD. With V trimmed by 4 bases and J by 8 bases, 10 bases remained unmatched. In DNA form, the CDR3 reads TGTGCCATCAGTGGGGTTGACAGGGGAGGCGATTCACCCCTCCACTTT. Translating it yields CAISGVDRGGDSPLHF.

The CDR3: CASCGVRGASGDGELFF. In DNA form, the CDR3 reads TGTGCCAGCTGTGGGGTGCGGGGGGCTTCTGGGGACGGGGAGCTGTTTTTT. The chain uses TRBV25-1 and TRBJ2-2, with 8 bases fitting TRBD2. Germline trimming cut 8 bases from V and 7 bases from J; bases unmatched to any gene: 18. Looked up from germline, CDR1 is MGHDK and CDR2 is SYGVNS. The CDR3 runs 17 residues.

V gene TRBV2 combines with J gene TRBJ1-2, with 8 bases matching TRBD1. Germline V lookup: CDR1 SNHLY, CDR2 FYNNEI. The CDR3 consists of 14 residues. The ends lost 7 bases at V and 4 bases at J; junction bases unmatched: 8. CDR3 sequence reads: CASTGGTGTYGYTF. CDR3 coding DNA: TGTGCCAGCACCGGCGGGACAGGAACCTATGGCTACACCTTC.

As regards this clone: This sample also contains other DNA sequences that code for the same CDR3. The rearrangement links TRBV7-3 to TRBJ2-2; 7 nucleotides agree with TRBD1. V lost 5 bases, J lost 5 bases, and 5 bases stayed unmatched. The CDR3 contains 14 residues. The V gene's germline CDR1 is SGHTA and CDR2 FQGTGA. CDR3 coding DNA: TGTGCCAGCAGCCTCAACAGGGGAACCGGGGAGCTGTTTTTT. Amino acid sequence: CASSLNRGTGELFF.

The V gene is TRBV19, the J gene TRBJ2-3; 9 nucleotides match TRBD1. The CDR3 loop spans 15 amino acids. Germline CDR1 reads LNHDA; CDR2 reads SQIVND (reference sequence). Unmatched junction bases numbered 8, after V lost 7 bases and J lost 3 bases. CDR3 amino acids: CASTVGDRETDTQYF. Here the CDR3 DNA reads TGTGCCAGTACCGTCGGGGACAGGGAAACAGATACGCAGTATTTT.

The chain carries TRBV5-4 and TRBJ1-4; 11 bases are a match to TRBD1. Germline CDR1 reads SGHNT; CDR2 reads YYREEE (reference sequence). After removal of 2 bases from V and 6 bases from J, the junction contained 6 bases not matched to a gene. This CDR3 has 16 residues. The CDR3 region has the DNA TGTGCCAGCAGCTTACTCGGGACAGGGGGGGATGAAAAACTGTTTTTT. This encodes CASSLLGTGGDEKLFF.

The chain joins TRBV18 to TRBJ1-2, with TRBD1 matching over 7 bases. Germline-derived CDR1 and CDR2 are KGHSH and LQKENI. The CDR3 is 15 residues long. V lost 0 bases and J lost 8; bases outside the gene matches: 9. CDR3 residues: CASSPPRDSSSGYTF. The DNA for the CDR3 is TGTGCCAGCTCACCACCTCGGGACAGTAGTAGCGGCTACACCTTC.

The V gene is TRBV6-5, the J gene TRBJ2-3; 7 nucleotides align to TRBD2. V dropped 6 bases and J dropped 6; count of bases not matched to a gene: 0. Germline V CDR1 and CDR2: MNHEY, SVGAGI. The CDR3 runs 11 residues. Written as DNA, the CDR3 is TGTGCCAGCAGACTAGCGGATACGCAGTATTTT. It is translated as CASRLADTQYF.

This chain uses TRBV7-9 with TRBJ2-5; 7 nucleotides match TRBD1. This CDR3 has 15 amino acids. The junction had 5 bases not matched to a gene; V was cut back by 3 bases and J by 1 base. Germline lookup yields CDR1 SEHNR and CDR2 FQNEAQ (reference sequence). DNA for the CDR3: TGTGCCAGCAGCTTGACAGGGTCAACCCAAGAGACCCAGTACTTC. Amino acids: CASSLTGSTQETQYF. The whole variable domain, remainder taken from reference TRBV7-9 and TRBJ2-5, is DTGVSQNPRHKITKRGQNVTFRCDPISEHNRLYWYRQTLGQGPEFLTYFQNEAQLEKSRLLSDRFSAERPKGSFSTLEIQRTEQGDSAMYLCASSLTGSTQETQYFGPGTRLLVL.

A note on this clone: Other DNA sequences in the same sample also yield this CDR3. The chain uses TRBV18 and TRBJ2-7; D is perhaps TRBD1 (5 bases). V shed 4 bases and J shed 4 bases, with 8 bases lying between them. Germline V gives CDR1 KGHSH, CDR2 LQKENI. The CDR3 runs 12 residues. The CDR3 DNA is TGTGCCAGCTCACGCGACAGTTACGAGCAGTACTTC. It encodes CASSRDSYEQYF.

The chain uses TRBV9 and TRBJ1-1, with TRBD1 as a possible D gene (5 bases). Germline CDR1 is SGDLS and CDR2 is YYNGEE. This CDR3 contains 14 residues. The germline V and J ends were trimmed by 4 bases and 6 bases, with 16 bases remaining between them. The chain's CDR3 is CASSKNTGLSEAFF. DNA for the CDR3: TGTGCCAGCAGCAAGAATACGGGACTATCTGAAGCTTTCTTT.

The chain has TRBV6-1 and TRBJ1-3; D might be TRBD1 (6 bases). Germline V gene sequence: CDR1 MNHNS, CDR2 SASEGT. The CDR3 has 16 residues. Deletions cut 1 base from V and 0 bases from J, with 10 bases between. CDR3 sequence (DNA): TGTGCCAGCAGTGAAGGGCAGGGGTACTCTGGAAACACCATATATTTT. Translating gives CASSEGQGYSGNTIYF.

The CDR3 DNA sequence: TGTGCCAGCAGTTTGGCTAGCGGGGAGTACGAGCAGTACTTC. Amino acid sequence: CASSLASGEYEQYF. This chain uses TRBV27 with TRBJ2-7; 9 bases are shared with TRBD2. The germline gives CDR1 MNHEY, CDR2 SMNVEV (reference sequence). J was trimmed by 4 bases and V by 3 bases; bases with no gene match: 4. There are 14 residues in the CDR3.

The chain is built from TRBV7-3 and TRBJ2-7, with a weak D call TRBD2 (5 bases). The V end lost 0 bases, the J end lost 1 base, and 10 bases lay between the germline ends. The germline V gene encodes CDR1 SGHTA and CDR2 FQGTGA. This CDR3 is built from 15 residues. The CDR3 spells CASSLTRGSSYEQYF. The CDR3, as DNA: TGTGCCAGCAGCTTAACACGGGGATCATCCTACGAGCAGTACTTC.

The chain employs TRBV7-9 and TRBJ2-1, with D uncertain. The CDR3 totals 13 residues. Germline V gene data show CDR1 as SEHNR and CDR2 as FQNEAQ (reference sequence). Trimming took off 2 bases at V and 5 bases at J, with 7 bases between the two ends. The CDR3 loop reads CASSLSAHNEQFF. CDR3 in DNA: TGTGCCAGCAGCTTAAGCGCCCACAATGAGCAGTTCTTC.

This clone was seen a few times. The genes are TRBV3-1 (or the pseudogene TRBV3-2) and TRBJ1-5; D ambiguous. The CDR3 is made up of 17 amino acids. Germline V CDR1 and CDR2: LGHDT, YNNKEL (reference sequence). V lost 1 base to trimming and J lost 0 bases, with 13 bases between them. In DNA form, the CDR3 reads TGTGCCAGCAGCCAAGGTTACCGGGGAAATAGCAATCAGCCCCAGCATTTT. Its protein product is CASSQGYRGNSNQPQHF.

V is TRBV7-9 and J is TRBJ1-4; D possibly corresponds to TRBD1 (5 bases). Germline CDR1 is SEHNR and CDR2 is FQNEAQ (reference sequence). V was shortened by 6 bases and J by 6 bases, with 8 bases between the two germline ends. CDR3 length equals 12 residues. The CDR3 here is CASRWGDEKLFF. CDR3 DNA sequence: TGTGCCAGCAGGTGGGGGGATGAAAAACTGTTTTTT. The complete variable domain, with remaining parts taken from reference TRBV7-9 and TRBJ1-4, reads DTGVSQNPRHKITKRGQNVTFRCDPISEHNRLYWYRQTLGQGPEFLTYFQNEAQLEKSRLLSDRFSAERPKGSFSTLEIQRTEQGDSAMYLCASRWGDEKLFFGSGTQLSVL.

This clone has just a few counts. J is TRBJ2-7 and V is TRBV7-3, with TRBD2 as a possible D gene (5 bases). Germline V lookup: CDR1 SGHTA, CDR2 FQGTGA. The CDR3 runs to 12 residues. Trimming took 5 bases from V and 5 from J, leaving 10 bases between them. The CDR3 sequence is CASSPSGNEQYF. The CDR3 DNA reads TGTGCCAGCAGCCCGTCGGGGAACGAGCAGTACTTC.

The chain has TRBV9 and TRBJ1-5; D might be TRBD1 (6 bases). The CDR3 has 15 residues. CDR1 is SGDLS and CDR2 is YYNGEE in the germline V gene. V lost 3 bases and J 2 bases, leaving 12 bases between the germline ends. The CDR3 here is CASSAMDSRNQPQHF. The CDR3 DNA reads as TGTGCCAGCAGCGCGATGGACAGCCGCAATCAGCCCCAGCATTTT.

This chain uses TRBV7-2 with TRBJ2-5, with a weak D call TRBD2 (5 bases). The V and J ends lost 1 base and 3 bases respectively, with 9 bases between them. This CDR3 contains 14 residues. CDR1 and CDR2 from the germline V gene are SGHTA and FQGNSA. CDR3 loop: CASSLDRREETQYF. The CDR3 region has the DNA TGTGCCAGCAGCTTAGATCGGCGGGAAGAGACCCAGTACTTC. The whole variable domain, remainder taken from reference TRBV7-2 and TRBJ2-5, is GAGVSQSPSNKVTEKGKDVELRCDPISGHTALYWYRQSLGQGLEFLIYFQGNSAPDKSGLPSDRFSAERTGGSVSTLTIQRTQQEDSAVYLCASSLDRREETQYFGPGTRLLVL.

The chain links TRBV19 to TRBJ1-5; possible D gene TRBD1, 5 bases. Trimming removed 6 bases from V and 0 bases from J, with 21 bases in between. Germline values: CDR1 LNHDA, CDR2 SQIVND (reference sequence). The CDR3 extends over 18 amino acids. The CDR3, as DNA: TGTGCCAGTAGGTCCCCGGGACTGAACTTATATAGCAATCAGCCCCAGCATTTT. It is translated as CASRSPGLNLYSNQPQHF. The entire variable domain, with the rest obtained from reference TRBV19 and TRBJ1-5, is as follows: DGGITQSPKYLFRKEGQNVTLSCEQNLNHDAMYWYRQDPGQGLRLIYYSQIVNDFQKGDIAEGYSVSREKKESFPLTVTSAQKNPTAFYLCASRSPGLNLYSNQPQHFGDGTRLSIL.

Note on this clone: The junction departs from germline at one end; a sequencing error may be responsible. This chain joins TRBV9 and TRBJ2-7; TRBD1 matches 8 bases. The CDR3 sequence is 13 residues long. Germline V gene data show CDR1 as SGDLS and CDR2 as YYNGEE. The CDR3 region is CASSVEDRAEQCF. In DNA, the CDR3 is TGTGCCAGCAGCGTAGAGGACAGGGCTGAGCAGTGCTTC.